This T cell receptor (beta chain) was found in a study of T cell changes during pregnancy in multiple sclerosis. Libraries were prepared by immunoSEQ multiplex PCR; TCRdb keeps only in-frame clonotypes and omits some of them. The table has 70,000 to 95,000 clones, approximately 92% seen once. The germline V gene encodes CDR1 SGHKS and CDR2 YYEKEE (reference sequence). The CDR3 runs to 16 residues. V gave up 1 base and J gave up 7 bases, with 18 bases separating them. The clonotype was recovered from a female donor with multiple sclerosis, enrolled in a pregnancy study. Sample: peripheral blood, taken in the first trimester of pregnancy. The chain combines TRBV5-5 with TRBJ1-5, with D possibly matching TRBD1 (6 bases). Here the CDR3 reads CASSLHPGTSGQPQHF. In DNA, the CDR3 is TGTGCCAGCAGCTTGCACCCCGGGACATCTGGCCAGCCCCAGCATTTT. Based on the CDR3 plus reference TRBV5-5 and TRBJ1-5, the full variable domain is DAGVTQSPTHLIKTRGQQVTLRCSPISGHKSVSWYQQVLGQGPQFIFQYYEKEERGRGNFPDRFSARQFPNYSSELNVNALLLGDSALYLCASSLHPGTSGQPQHFGDGTRLSIL.